A selection of T cell receptor beta chains follows, all from one sample in a study of CD8 T cells in ankylosing spondylitis. TCRdb used MiXCR to reprocess the 5' RACE reads, holding one entry per CDR3 protein. The repertoire holds some 220,000 distinct CDR3 sequences, with 6% to 8% as singletons. What was sequenced was blood, either unsorted or a sorted T cell fraction (not recorded which). The receptors shown here come from a male donor with ankylosing spondylitis. Each CDR3 is given without its conserved first and last residue.

v_call cdr3_aa
TRBV20-1 SAFNPGQGFEGYT
TRBV12-3/TRBV12-4 ASSTGALEAF
TRBV27 ASSWGGSGTYEQY
TRBV20-1 SARPNPRLAAYNEQF
TRBV5-5 ASSWTSGNTGELF
TRBV12-3/TRBV12-4 ASSFRQNTEAF
TRBV4-1 ASSQDFGGSYEQY
TRBV5-5 ASSLAWAGADTQY
TRBV12-3/TRBV12-4 ASSFGGVTQY
TRBV7-2 ASSPSGRVGLLNTQY
TRBV27 ASSLLGARRTEAF
TRBV7-8 ASSSTSGRSGGTQY
TRBV27 ASKFPGEGYEQY
TRBV7-6 ASSLVLAGGPYNEQF
TRBV7-8 ASSHSTVYSNQPQH
TRBV5-4 ASSLEGSGTYEQY
TRBV9 ASSVARGGESYNEQF
TRBV29-1 SDLPDRDNYGYT
TRBV6-2/TRBV6-3 ASSFVSTGELF
TRBV4-1 ASSQDEVETGEETQY
TRBV7-9 ASSPPRGRGPEAF
TRBV20-1 SARAQIPRGEQF
TRBV20-1 SASGNY
TRBV12-2 ASRLAPTSGGAVDEQF
TRBV28 ASSLSVISSSYEQY
TRBV24-1 ATRETGNRDTGELF
TRBV20-1 SARDPTRQETQY
TRBV7-9 ASTFDGELF